These 24 T cell receptor beta chains were sequenced from one sample in a study of cytomegalovirus exposure and HLA in healthy donors (dated by TCRdb to the late 2010s). The library was made by the immunoSEQ multiplex PCR assay. For the multiplex PCR, a mixture combining 60 forward primers for TCR Vbeta segments and 13 reverse primers for TCR Jbeta segments was used. TCRdb took over this immuneACCESS table, retaining in-frame rearrangements with V and J assigned. Such tables are incomplete; in checked studies, under half of the missing clones stem from an unresolved V gene, and the remainder is unexplained. This sample gives 90,000 to 150,000 clones in total; 55% to 65% of them show up just once. Less than 12% of the sample comes from the top ten. Sequencing was carried out using PBMCs. The receptors shown here come from a man aged 40-49 years in good health and CMV-seropositive.

The chain carries TRBV29-1 and TRBJ2-3, with 7 bases identical to TRBD1. CDR1 and CDR2 (germline): SQVTM, ANQGSEA. There are 17 residues in the CDR3. The trim removed 4 bases at V and 2 bases at J, leaving 15 bases unmatched. CDR3 nucleotide sequence: TGCAGCGTTGCTCGATCCCGGGACAGCATCTTCACAGATACGCAGTATTTT. Its protein is CSVARSRDSIFTDTQYF.

The rearrangement links TRBV27 to TRBJ1-6; D is perhaps TRBD1 (5 bases). Trimming cost V 6 bases and J 10 bases, with 19 bases left between them. The CDR3 sequence is 15 residues long. Germline V gene sequence: CDR1 MNHEY, CDR2 SMNVEV (reference sequence). CDR3 bases: TGTGCCAGCAGCCTCCTCTGGGGGGAGTGGTCACCCCTCCACTTT. It specifies CASSLLWGEWSPLHF.

The chain links TRBV6-1 to TRBJ1-5; 8 bases fit TRBD1. CDR3 length: 15 amino acids. V shed 7 bases, J shed 1 base, and the junction held 6 bases outside the gene matches. The germline CDR1 and CDR2 sequences are MNHNS and SASEGT. The DNA of the CDR3 is TGTGCCAGCACCGGACAGGGCGGGAGCAATCAGCCCCAGCATTTT. Translation: CASTGQGGSNQPQHF.

This clone came up once. This chain joins TRBV7-2 and TRBJ1-5; maybe TRBD1 (6 bases). Per the germline V gene, CDR1 is SGHTA and CDR2 is FQGNSA. The germline V and J ends were trimmed by 3 bases and 5 bases, with 11 bases remaining between them. The CDR3 extends over 14 amino acids. The CDR3 DNA follows: TGTGCCAGCAGCTTCGGGGGGGCGTATCAGCCCCAGCATTTT. It encodes CASSFGGAYQPQHF.

The table lists this clone with a few counts. The gene calls are TRBV7-9 and TRBJ2-1; 11 nucleotides line up with TRBD2. V gave up 6 bases and J gave up 4 bases; unmatched junction bases: 5. The V gene's germline CDR1 is SEHNR and CDR2 FQNEAQ (reference sequence). This CDR3 region has 15 residues. The CDR3 DNA sequence: TGTGCCAGCAGGTTAATAGCGGGAGGGTACAATGAGCAGTTCTTC. Its protein is CASRLIAGGYNEQFF.

This chain uses TRBV5-6 with TRBJ1-2; D unresolved. V dropped 0 bases and J dropped 4 bases, with 10 bases sitting between them. This CDR3 is built from 14 residues. Per the germline V gene, CDR1 is SGHDT and CDR2 is YYEEEE. CDR3 DNA: TGTGCCAGCAGCTTGGTCGGGGTACCCTATGGCTACACCTTC. It encodes CASSLVGVPYGYTF.

The V and J genes are TRBV2 and TRBJ2-7; 10 bases line up with TRBD1. The trim removed 0 bases at V and 6 bases at J, leaving 26 bases unmatched. Germline CDR1 reads SNHLY; CDR2 reads FYNNEI. CDR3 size: 22 residues. CDR3 in DNA: TGTGCCAGCAGTGAAGCGGGGACAGGGGCCGGTCGTGCTTTTTCCCGCTCGGGCGAGCAGTACTTC. Translating gives CASSEAGTGAGRAFSRSGEQYF.

V is TRBV19 and J is TRBJ2-7; D may be TRBD2 (5 bases). The CDR3 runs to 13 residues. Germline-derived CDR1 and CDR2 are LNHDA and SQIVND (reference sequence). Trimming removed 0 bases at V and 6 bases at J, with 9 bases between. Here the CDR3 reads CASSIERAGEQYF. CDR3 nucleotides: TGTGCCAGTAGTATAGAGAGGGCCGGCGAGCAGTACTTC.

The chain employs TRBV6-4 and TRBJ2-2; 10 nucleotides match TRBD2. The CDR3 contains 16 residues. In germline, CDR1 is MRHNA, CDR2 SNTAGT. V lost 6 bases to trimming and J lost 6 bases; unmatched junction nucleotides: 10. CDR3 nucleotide sequence: TGTGCCAGCAGCCCCGGAGCGGGAGGGCAAGCCGGGGAGCTGTTTTTT. It codes for CASSPGAGGQAGELFF.

This clone was seen more than once but under ten times. This chain joins TRBV5-1 and TRBJ2-5; D not resolved. V was pared by 1 base and J by 2 bases, with 9 bases between. The CDR3 totals 14 residues. Germline CDR1 reads SGHRS; CDR2 reads YFSETQ. The CDR3 here is CASSLWQVQETQYF. The CDR3 DNA reads as TGCGCCAGCAGCTTGTGGCAAGTTCAAGAGACCCAGTACTTC.

The genes are TRBV25-1 and TRBJ2-1, with 11 bases aligning to TRBD2. This CDR3 is built from 17 residues. Trimming removed 4 bases from V and 3 bases from J; junction bases left unmatched: 8. Germline CDR1 MGHDK, CDR2 SYGVNS. CDR3 sequence: CASSGDIGTSGYNEQFF. CDR3 nucleotide sequence: TGTGCCAGCAGTGGGGATATAGGGACTAGCGGCTACAATGAGCAGTTCTTC.

The chain recombines TRBV5-1 with TRBJ2-1; 11 positions agree with TRBD2. CDR3 length equals 16 residues. V gave up 4 bases and J gave up 10 bases; unmatched junction bases: 13. Germline lookup yields CDR1 SGHRS and CDR2 YFSETQ. For the CDR3, the DNA is TGCGCCAGCAGCCCGGGACTAGCGGACTATGGGAGGGAGCAGTTCTTC. Amino acid sequence: CASSPGLADYGREQFF.

The chain joins TRBV6-1 to TRBJ1-4; TRBD1 agrees at 8 bases. Germline V lookup: CDR1 MNHNS, CDR2 SASEGT. The CDR3 sequence is 14 residues long. Trimming removed 6 bases from V and 3 bases from J; junction bases left unmatched: 3. The CDR3 DNA reads TGTGCCAGCAGCTACAGGGGGTCTAATGAAAAACTGTTTTTT. This encodes CASSYRGSNEKLFF.

The chain has TRBV11-2 and TRBJ2-7, with 10 bases aligning to TRBD2. V shed 0 bases and J 4 bases; nucleotides not matched to a gene: 3. From germline, CDR1 is SGHAT and CDR2 FQNNGV. This CDR3 has 15 amino acids. CDR3 loop: CASSLEGLASYEQYF. For the CDR3, the DNA is TGTGCCAGCAGCTTAGAGGGACTAGCGAGTTACGAGCAGTACTTC.

The V call is TRBV15, the J call TRBJ1-1; D possibly corresponds to TRBD1 (5 bases). CDR1 is LNHNV and CDR2 is YYDKDF in the germline V gene (reference sequence). The CDR3 totals 16 residues. Trimming took 0 bases from V and 5 from J, leaving 16 bases between them. As DNA, the CDR3 is TGTGCCACCAGCAGAGATGGGGGGGGATTCGGAACTGAAGCTTTCTTT. Amino acid sequence: CATSRDGGGFGTEAFF.

This chain connects TRBV4-1 to TRBJ1-1, with 7 bases lining up with TRBD1. Unmatched junction bases numbered 11, after V lost 4 bases and J lost 0 bases. This CDR3 has 17 residues. Germline V gene data show CDR1 as MGHRA and CDR2 as YSYEKL. The CDR3 spells CASSLGQARRMNTEAFF. In nucleotides, the CDR3 is TGCGCCAGCAGCCTAGGACAGGCTAGACGTATGAACACTGAAGCTTTCTTT.

V and J are TRBV6-4 and TRBJ2-2; D possibly corresponds to TRBD2 (6 bases). Germline CDR1 and CDR2: MRHNA and SNTAGT. The CDR3 is 15 residues long. Trimming took off 3 bases at V and 5 bases at J, with 13 bases between the two ends. The CDR3 loop is CASSDHYGGTGELFF. In DNA form, the CDR3 reads TGTGCCAGCAGTGATCATTATGGGGGGACCGGGGAGCTGTTTTTT.

This clone was seen a few times. The rearrangement joins TRBV5-1 to TRBJ2-2; 9 bases are shared with TRBD2. CDR1 is SGHRS, CDR2 YFSETQ, per germline. The CDR3 length is 16 residues. V lost 4 bases to trimming and J lost 7 bases; unmatched junction nucleotides: 11. CDR3 in DNA: TGCGCCAGCAGCCAAGCTAGCGGGAAAGTCGGCGGGGAGCTGTTTTTT. It is translated as CASSQASGKVGGELFF.

The V call is TRBV6-5, the J call TRBJ1-3, with TRBD1 identical over 9 bases. The junction had 4 bases not matched to a gene; V was cut back by 0 bases and J by 4 bases. Germline CDR1 reads MNHEY; CDR2 reads SVGAGI. CDR3 length equals 16 residues. CDR3: CASSYSTGGRGNTIYF. In DNA form, the CDR3 reads TGTGCCAGCAGTTACTCGACAGGGGGACGGGGAAACACCATATATTTT.

The J gene is TRBJ1-4, the V gene TRBV5-8; 9 bases fit TRBD1. The germline V gene encodes CDR1 SGHTS and CDR2 YDEGEE. The CDR3 has 16 amino acids. Trimming took 2 bases from V and 6 from J; bases not matched to a gene: 8. CDR3 nucleotide sequence: TGTGCCAGCAGCTTTGCACGGGGACAGGGAGATGAAAAACTGTTTTTT. This translates into CASSFARGQGDEKLFF.

The genes are TRBV7-9 and TRBJ2-7; 8 bases match TRBD2. The V gene's germline CDR1 is SEHNR and CDR2 FQNEAQ (reference sequence). This CDR3 has 15 amino acids. V dropped 4 bases and J dropped 4; count of bases not matched to a gene: 9. This CDR3 reads CASSYRAGDSYEQYF. CDR3 in DNA: TGTGCCAGCAGCTACCGAGCGGGAGATTCTTACGAGCAGTACTTC.

The genes are TRBV5-1 and TRBJ2-3; D uncertain. The CDR3 has 14 amino acids. Germline CDR1 is SGHRS and CDR2 is YFSETQ. The germline V and J ends were trimmed by 2 bases and 0 bases, with 7 bases remaining between them. The CDR3 sequence is CASSFPASTDTQYF. The CDR3 DNA follows: TGCGCCAGCAGCTTCCCCGCGAGCACAGATACGCAGTATTTT.

The V gene is TRBV27, the J gene TRBJ2-5; possible D gene TRBD1, 6 bases. CDR1 MNHEY and CDR2 SMNVEV come from the germline V gene (reference sequence). Between the trimmed V and J ends, which lost 3 bases and 5 bases, there was a span of 19 bases. This CDR3 is 16 amino acids long. Here the CDR3 reads CASSLHTGTSGETQYF. CDR3 in DNA: TGTGCCAGCAGTTTGCATACAGGGACCTCCGGGGAGACCCAGTACTTC.

The chain uses TRBV7-9 and TRBJ2-6, with D perhaps matching TRBD1 (5 bases). The CDR3 consists of 17 residues. Trimming shortened V by 2 bases and J by 0 bases, and 11 bases separated the two germline ends. The germline V gene has CDR1 SEHNR and CDR2 FQNEAQ (reference sequence). The CDR3: CASSLSGFLSGANVLTF. DNA for the CDR3: TGTGCCAGCAGCTTATCAGGGTTCCTCTCTGGGGCCAACGTCCTGACTTTC.